This is a list of T cell receptor beta chains from one sample in a study of blood T cell repertoires in COVID-19. Assay: immunoSEQ multiplex PCR; the TCRdb copy retains only in-frame clones and omits some. The top ten clones hold about 4.4% of a sample with roughly 69,000 clones, roughly nine tenths of them seen once. The sample was peripheral blood. All receptors come from a man aged 45-65 years with active COVID-19. Each CDR3 is given with its conserved first and last residue. The D gene is left open where the match is weak. Size is omitted from some rows. Given values are once, few, many or a class for expanded clones.

j_gene | v_gene | d_gene | abundance | CDR3aa | CDR3nt
TRBJ1-2 | TRBV28 | - | - | CASSLPGLAGYTF | TGTGCCAGCAGTTTACCAGGGTTGGCTGGCTACACCTTC
TRBJ2-2 | TRBV2 | TRBD2 | few | CASSWLAGESGELFF | TGTGCCAGCAGTTGGCTAGCGGGAGAAAGCGGGGAGCTGTTTTTT
TRBJ1-6 | TRBV15 | - | - | CATSERGSNSPLHF | TGTGCCACCAGCGAAAGAGGCAGTAATTCACCCCTCCACTTT
TRBJ2-3 | TRBV7-3 | - | - | CASSQAPGTDTQYF | TGTGCCAGCAGCCAGGCCCCGGGCACAGATACGCAGTATTTT
TRBJ1-2 | TRBV7-2 | - | - | CASSLGFGYGYTF | TGTGCCAGCAGCTTAGGGTTCGGTTATGGCTACACCTTC
TRBJ2-1 | TRBV5-4 | TRBD1 | - | CASSTRTGNSYNEQFF | TGTGCCAGCAGTACTAGGACAGGGAATTCCTACAATGAGCAGTTCTTC
TRBJ2-1 | TRBV5-1 | TRBD1 | - | CASSLGPGQGANEQFF | TGCGCCAGCAGCTTGGGGCCGGGACAGGGAGCCAATGAGCAGTTCTTC
TRBJ2-1 | TRBV9 | - | - | CASSVAGVNEQFF | TGTGCCAGCAGCGTAGCGGGGGTAAATGAGCAGTTCTTC
TRBJ1-2 | TRBV3-1/TRBV3-2 | TRBD1 | - | CASSPPLNAGGLANYGYTF | TGTGCCAGCAGTCCACCTTTGAACGCAGGGGGTCTAGCTAACTATGGCTACACCTTC
TRBJ2-3 | TRBV5-6 | - | - | CASSLLYDREFLDTQYF | TGTGCCAGCAGCTTGCTATATGACCGGGAGTTTTTAGATACGCAGTATTTT
TRBJ2-7 | TRBV5-5 | TRBD1 | - | CASSLGQGYKQYF | TGTGCCAGCAGCTTGGGACAGGGATATAAGCAGTACTTC
TRBJ1-5 | TRBV24-1 | TRBD1 | few | CATSVDRVNQPQHF | TGTGCCACCAGTGTGGACAGGGTCAATCAGCCCCAGCATTTT
TRBJ2-3 | TRBV7-9 | - | - | CASSLVVSWAISTDTQYF | TGTGCCAGCAGCTTAGTCGTATCATGGGCAATTAGCACAGATACGCAGTATTTT
TRBJ2-3 | TRBV9 | TRBD2 | - | CASSDPGRPPGTQYF | TGTGCCAGCAGCGACCCCGGGAGGCCCCCAGGTACGCAGTATTTT
TRBJ1-6 | TRBV6-2/TRBV6-3 | - | - | CASSTSWGDSPLHF | TGTGCCAGCAGTACTTCTTGGGGAGATTCACCCCTCCACTTT
TRBJ1-1 | TRBV14 | TRBD1 | - | CASSPTGAFTEAFF | TGTGCCAGCAGCCCTACAGGGGCGTTCACTGAAGCTTTCTTT
TRBJ2-1 | TRBV24-1 | TRBD1 | - | CATSDRDRGQDNEQFF | TGTGCCACCAGTGACCGAGACAGGGGTCAGGACAATGAGCAGTTCTTC
TRBJ2-1 | TRBV7-2 | - | - | CASSPPSSYNEQFF | TGTGCCAGCAGCCCCCCCAGCTCCTACAATGAGCAGTTCTTC
TRBJ2-5 | TRBV7-2 | TRBD1 | - | CASTRDSRETQYF | TGTGCCAGCACCCGGGACAGTCGAGAGACCCAGTACTTC
TRBJ2-6 | TRBV13 | - | - | CASSFYRDSGANVLTF | TGTGCCAGCAGCTTTTACAGGGACTCTGGGGCCAACGTCCTGACTTTC
TRBJ2-7 | TRBV6-2/TRBV6-3 | - | - | CASSYSRFAERYNEQYF | TGTGCCAGCAGTTACTCGAGATTTGCGGAGAGGTACAACGAGCAGTACTTC
TRBJ2-7 | TRBV30 | TRBD1 | - | CAWVSQGAYEQYF | TGTGCCTGGGTCTCACAGGGGGCTTACGAGCAGTACTTC
TRBJ2-2 | TRBV18 | - | - | CASSSDSRIKEELFF | TGTGCCAGCTCATCCGACAGTCGGATTAAGGAGGAGCTGTTTTTT
TRBJ2-3 | TRBV18 | TRBD2 | - | CASSLGSGADTQYF | TGTGCCAGCTCACTGGGTAGCGGGGCAGATACGCAGTATTTT
TRBJ2-7 | TRBV19 | TRBD1 | - | CASSRTGGVYEQYF | TGTGCCAGTAGCCGGACAGGGGGCGTCTACGAGCAGTACTTC
TRBJ2-3 | TRBV7-2 | TRBD2 | - | CASSAIAGGPADTQYF | TGTGCCAGCAGCGCCATAGCGGGAGGGCCCGCTGATACGCAGTATTTT
TRBJ2-3 | TRBV7-2 | TRBD1 | - | CASSLVWGQGQYF | TGTGCCAGCAGCTTAGTTTGGGGACAGGGTCAGTATTTT
TRBJ1-4 | TRBV7-9 | TRBD1 | once | CASSPDREDEKLFF | TGTGCCAGCAGCCCGGACAGGGAAGATGAAAAACTGTTTTTT
TRBJ2-1 | TRBV27 | - | - | CASSLSGEQFF | TGTGCCAGCAGTTTATCGGGCGAGCAGTTCTTC
TRBJ1-1 | TRBV7-9 | TRBD1 | - | CASSSDRVGGSAFF | TGTGCCAGCAGTTCCGACAGGGTCGGAGGGTCGGCTTTCTTT
TRBJ2-7 | TRBV10-3 | - | once | CAIRAGPYEQYF | TGTGCCATCAGGGCGGGGCCCTACGAGCAGTACTTC
TRBJ2-5 | TRBV7-3 | TRBD2 | - | CASSLIPAGGEETQYF | TGTGCCAGCAGCTTAATCCCAGCGGGAGGGGAAGAGACCCAGTACTTC
TRBJ2-3 | TRBV6-4 | - | once | CASSEQGRGDTQYF | TGTGCCAGCAGTGAGCAGGGCCGCGGAGATACGCAGTATTTT
TRBJ1-6 | TRBV19 | - | - | CASKDRGPYNSPLHF | TGTGCCAGTAAGGACAGAGGTCCCTATAATTCACCCCTCCACTTT
TRBJ2-1 | TRBV6-4 | - | few | CASSSSYRQPYNEQFF | TGTGCCAGCAGTTCAAGCTACAGGCAACCCTACAATGAGCAGTTCTTC
TRBJ2-1 | TRBV18 | TRBD2 | - | CASSPGTSGGATSYNEQFF | TGTGCCAGCTCACCTGGGACTAGCGGGGGGGCAACTTCCTACAATGAGCAGTTCTTC
TRBJ2-2 | TRBV5-4 | - | - | CASSFSRGRTGELFF | TGTGCCAGCAGCTTTTCGCGGGGGCGTACCGGGGAGCTGTTTTTT
TRBJ2-2 | TRBV2 | - | - | CASTRAQANTGELFF | TGTGCCAGCACAAGAGCTCAAGCGAACACCGGGGAGCTGTTTTTT
TRBJ1-3 | TRBV29-1 | TRBD1 | - | CSVEETGGNSGNTIYF | TGCAGCGTTGAGGAGACAGGGGGCAACTCTGGAAACACCATATATTTT
TRBJ1-2 | TRBV6-5 | TRBD1 | - | CASRKVPGGGDGYTF | TGTGCCAGCAGGAAAGTACCAGGGGGCGGCGATGGCTACACCTTC
TRBJ1-4 | TRBV16 | - | many | CASRRGVPRVGEKLFF | TGTGCCAGCAGACGGGGGGTCCCCAGAGTTGGTGAAAAACTGTTTTTT
TRBJ1-4 | TRBV5-1 | TRBD1 | - | CASSLGQGGEKLFF | TGCGCCAGCAGCCTCGGACAGGGGGGTGAAAAACTGTTTTTT
TRBJ2-3 | TRBV7-2 | - | - | CASSLAARSGADTQYF | TGTGCCAGCAGCTTAGCGGCCCGATCGGGGGCAGATACGCAGTATTTT
TRBJ2-1 | TRBV7-2 | TRBD2 | - | CASSLDGASGTSEQFF | TGTGCCAGCAGCTTAGACGGGGCTAGCGGGACAAGTGAGCAGTTCTTC
TRBJ2-1 | TRBV6-2/TRBV6-3 | - | - | CASSYGGAPYNEQFF | TGTGCCAGCAGTTACGGCGGGGCCCCCTACAATGAGCAGTTCTTC
TRBJ1-4 | TRBV2 | - | once | CASRDTATNEKLFF | TGTGCCAGCAGGGACACAGCAACTAATGAAAAACTGTTTTTT
TRBJ2-1 | TRBV7-2 | TRBD2 | - | CASSSGLAGATEQFF | TGTGCCAGCAGCTCGGGACTAGCGGGAGCCACTGAGCAGTTCTTC
TRBJ2-3 | TRBV6-6 | - | - | CASSYGESTDTQYF | TGTGCCAGCAGTTACGGGGAGAGCACAGATACGCAGTATTTT
TRBJ1-3 | TRBV19 | - | once | CASSRVMSGNTIYF | TGTGCCAGTAGCAGGGTTATGTCTGGAAACACCATATATTTT
TRBJ2-6 | TRBV24-1 | TRBD1 | - | CATSDPGQGALGANVLTF | TGTGCCACCAGTGACCCGGGACAGGGGGCATTGGGGGCCAACGTCCTGACTTTC
TRBJ2-3 | TRBV27 | TRBD2 | - | CASSLMASGSDTQYF | TGTGCCAGCAGTTTGATGGCTAGCGGGAGTGATACGCAGTATTTT
TRBJ2-1 | TRBV5-1 | TRBD2 | - | CASSLRGTRDEQFF | TGCGCCAGCAGCTTGCGGGGGACTAGGGACGAGCAGTTCTTC
TRBJ2-1 | TRBV9 | - | - | CASSSRVYSSYNEQFF | TGTGCCAGCAGCTCCAGGGTCTACAGCTCCTACAATGAGCAGTTCTTC
TRBJ1-1 | TRBV6-1 | TRBD1 | - | CASSVGLGTGSTEAFF | TGTGCCAGCAGTGTAGGGTTGGGGACAGGGAGCACTGAAGCTTTCTTT
TRBJ2-7 | TRBV3-1/TRBV3-2 | - | - | CASSRIRGNEQYF | TGTGCCAGCAGCCGCATCCGGGGGAACGAGCAGTACTTC
TRBJ2-7 | TRBV7-9 | - | - | CASSPFAGSHEQYF | TGTGCCAGCAGCCCGTTCGCAGGCTCCCACGAGCAGTACTTC
TRBJ1-1 | TRBV28 | TRBD1 | - | CASSSQGVRTEAFF | TGTGCCAGCAGTTCCCAGGGGGTGAGGACTGAAGCTTTCTTT
TRBJ2-1 | TRBV4-2 | TRBD2 | - | CASSQDPLAGAYNEQFF | TGTGCCAGCAGCCAAGACCCCCTAGCGGGAGCCTACAATGAGCAGTTCTTC
TRBJ2-5 | TRBV19 | TRBD1 | - | CASSAIDRGETQYF | TGTGCCAGTAGTGCGATAGACAGGGGGGAGACCCAGTACTTC
TRBJ1-4 | TRBV7-9 | TRBD1 | - | CASSLRPGQATNEKLFF | TGTGCCAGCAGCTTACGCCCGGGACAGGCAACTAATGAAAAACTGTTTTTT